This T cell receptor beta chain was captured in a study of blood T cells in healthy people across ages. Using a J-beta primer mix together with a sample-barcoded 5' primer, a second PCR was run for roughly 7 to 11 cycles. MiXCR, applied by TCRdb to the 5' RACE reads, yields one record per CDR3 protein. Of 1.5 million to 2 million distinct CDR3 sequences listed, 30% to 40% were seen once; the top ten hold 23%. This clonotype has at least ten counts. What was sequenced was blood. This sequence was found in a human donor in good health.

CDR3 DNA sequence: TGTGCCAGCAGCTTGTGGAGTAACGAGCAGTACTTC. Protein product: CASSLWSNEQYF. The chain combines TRBV7-2 with TRBJ2-4; D is ambiguous. The tail of the sequence fits TRBJ2-7 better, so the J call may be wrong. This CDR3 spans 12 amino acids. The V gene's germline CDR1 is SGHTA and CDR2 FQGNSA.